This T cell receptor beta chain originates from a study of T cell repertoires in ileal Crohn's disease. Study as a whole: Surgery for a complication: stricturing in approximately 60%, penetrating in about 39%. Whole-study findings and limits: Active smokers at surgery had more clonal expansions than non-smokers. Compared with CD4 T cells, sorted CD8 cells carried more expanded clones.

Surgical specimens yielded lamina propria lymphocytes, which were density-gradient separated and then sorted. Sequencing was performed with immunoSEQ multiplex PCR; in TCRdb, only in-frame clones are kept and a portion is missing. The table shows fewer than 6,500 clones, with around 89% occurring only once. This clone was detected only once. Its antigen is as yet unknown. CDR1 is LNHDA and CDR2 is SQIVND in the germline V gene (reference sequence). V was clipped by 2 bases and J by 3 bases, with 11 bases between them. The CDR3 is 15 amino acids. The sequence derives from an adult with Crohn's disease. Some clones in this sample may be carry-over from other donors' samples. V and J are TRBV19 and TRBJ1-5; possibly TRBD1 for D (5 bases). Sequencing was done on a sample of CD4+ T cells from ileum. CDR3 nucleotides: TGTGCCAGTAGTATAAACGCACAGGTCAATCAGCCCCAGCATTTT. Translated, it gives CASSINAQVNQPQHF.